This is a list of T cell receptor beta chains from one sample in a study of cytomegalovirus exposure and HLA in healthy donors. TCRdb keeps only in-frame clones here, not all; method: immunoSEQ multiplex PCR. The sample shows a few hundred thousand clones, approximately 83% of them seen only once. The material sequenced was PBMCs. The receptors were sampled from a woman aged 25 to 39 in good health and CMV-seropositive. The CDR3 runs from the conserved cysteine through the conserved F or W. Clone size is shown for a subset of rows, as once, few, many or a class of expanded clone.

12 | TRBV29-1 | . | CSVPNRGGGYTF
15 | TRBV5-6 | once | CASSYTGTGGETQYF
11 | TRBV5-1 | few | CASSLSETQYF
15 | TRBV27 | . | CASSFGGVSYNEQFF
16 | TRBV5-1 | . | CASSSGLAGVGYEQYF
15 | TRBV4-2 | . | CASSQAPGQGDGYTF
14 | TRBV11-3 | . | CASSLLAGDYEQYF
14 | TRBV2 | . | CASRIQTGGTEAFF
14 | TRBV27 | . | CASSGTFLLREQYF
15 | TRBV6-5 | . | CASSYSAASSYEQYF
13 | TRBV30 | . | CAWSFGQQQPQHF
16 | TRBV13 | . | CASSLAGLAGYNEQFF
14 | TRBV5-1 | . | CASGPGQYYNEQFF
14 | TRBV6-5 | . | CASSYGRNSYEQYF
17 | TRBV19 | . | CASSKGQVAARNQPQHF
12 | TRBV5-1 | few | CASSGTTYEQYF
13 | TRBV19 | . | CASSIVGEYEQYF
14 | TRBV27 | . | CASSLSRVTDIQYF
14 | TRBV30 | . | CAWSAPWAPGELFF
12 | TRBV5-1 | few | CASSPRDYGYTF
14 | TRBV30 | . | CAWITALSNTEAFF
16 | TRBV28 | few | CASSLSLTGEDQPQHF
15 | TRBV6-5 | . | CASSTRTGGYNEQFF
15 | TRBV6-1 | . | CASSPRQGSVYEQYF
14 | TRBV5-6 | once | CASSGYRESYEQYF
15 | TRBV4-1 | . | CASSQEKVGSLGYTF
15 | TRBV7-6 | . | CASSADRGPGETQYF
12 | TRBV5-1 | . | CASSLYGIEAFF
14 | TRBV28 | . | CASKLAGTDQPQHF
15 | TRBV19 | . | CASSIKGYGSYEQYF
15 | TRBV4-1 | . | CASSQLTGVNQPQHF
14 | TRBV27 | . | CASSLRGFMGGYTF
16 | TRBV7-2 | . | CASSLADRVGLGPQHF
15 | TRBV6-5 | . | CASSYSLGSAYGYTF
12 | TRBV2 | . | CASSVQNTEAFF
12 | TRBV25-1 | . | CASGSGMNTQYF
20 | TRBV7-2 | . | CASSLAPGLAGTPGTDTQYF
15 | TRBV2 | once | CASTPSQRAYNEQFF
14 | TRBV11-2 | . | CASTRRDTAYEQYF
14 | TRBV4-2 | . | CASSQELSLETQYF
13 | TRBV7-7 | once | CDSSYTPTYEQYF
12 | TRBV2 | . | CASSAGGDTQYF
11 | TRBV29-1 | once | CSGGGYTEAFF
16 | TRBV6-6 | few | CASSYATGDSNQPQHF
14 | TRBV30 | few | CAWSWAGGSGELFF
13 | TRBV30 | . | CAWRGVSTDTQYF
16 | TRBV2 | once | CASRETSAGGLETQYF
16 | TRBV7-9 | . | CASRYGGGIENNEQFF